The rows below give T cell receptor beta chains drawn from one sample of a study of T cell changes during pregnancy in multiple sclerosis. Assay used: immunoSEQ multiplex PCR; TCRdb lists only in-frame clones, some missing. The repertoire holds approximately 64,000 clones, with 90% as singletons. The specimen comprised peripheral blood, sampled in the second trimester of pregnancy. These receptors came from a female donor in good health, enrolled as a control in a pregnancy study. Each CDR3 is given with its conserved first and last residue. Each record gives: J gene, D gene, V gene, clone size, CDR3 protein, CDR3 DNA. A D gene is named only where the DNA matches it firmly. Not every row has a clone size; where given, it reads once, few, many or a size class.

J gene: TRBJ1-6
D gene: -
V gene: TRBV2
clone size: -
CDR3 protein: CASSERTVNNSPLHF
CDR3 DNA: TGTGCCAGCAGTGAAAGGACAGTCAATAATTCACCCCTCCACTTT

J gene: TRBJ2-2
D gene: -
V gene: TRBV7-2
clone size: -
CDR3 protein: CASSLVKLSTGELFF
CDR3 DNA: TGTGCCAGCAGCTTAGTCAAGCTTAGCACCGGGGAGCTGTTTTTT

J gene: TRBJ2-5
D gene: -
V gene: TRBV5-1
clone size: -
CDR3 protein: CASTQTSEETQYF
CDR3 DNA: TGCGCCAGCACCCAGACAAGTGAAGAGACCCAGTACTTC

J gene: TRBJ1-2
D gene: TRBD1
V gene: TRBV6-5
clone size: -
CDR3 protein: CASSSQGVLNYGYTF
CDR3 DNA: TGTGCCAGCAGTTCGCAGGGGGTCTTAAACTATGGCTACACCTTC

J gene: TRBJ2-7
D gene: -
V gene: TRBV5-4
clone size: -
CDR3 protein: CASSLPAGEGYEQYF
CDR3 DNA: TGTGCCAGCAGCTTACCGGCAGGGGAAGGGTACGAGCAGTACTTC

J gene: TRBJ2-2
D gene: TRBD2
V gene: TRBV4-1
clone size: -
CDR3 protein: CASPVRGANTGELFF
CDR3 DNA: TGCGCCAGTCCAGTGCGGGGGGCGAACACCGGGGAGCTGTTTTTT

J gene: TRBJ1-1
D gene: TRBD1
V gene: TRBV7-2
clone size: -
CDR3 protein: CASSRDRAIYTEAFF
CDR3 DNA: TGTGCCAGCAGCCGGGACAGGGCAATTTACACTGAAGCTTTCTTT

J gene: TRBJ2-7
D gene: -
V gene: TRBV6-1
clone size: -
CDR3 protein: CASSTSGWREQYF
CDR3 DNA: -

J gene: TRBJ2-7
D gene: -
V gene: TRBV6-1
clone size: -
CDR3 protein: CASSREEQYF
CDR3 DNA: TGTGCCAGCTCACGGGAGGAGCAGTACTTC

J gene: TRBJ1-2
D gene: -
V gene: TRBV2
clone size: -
CDR3 protein: CASSEKWRGVGGYTF
CDR3 DNA: TGTGCCAGCAGTGAAAAATGGAGGGGAGTTGGTGGCTACACCTTC

J gene: TRBJ2-1
D gene: TRBD2
V gene: TRBV9
clone size: -
CDR3 protein: CASSVGRLAGDNEQFF
CDR3 DNA: TGTGCCAGCAGCGTAGGTCGACTAGCGGGTGACAATGAGCAGTTCTTC

J gene: TRBJ2-1
D gene: TRBD2
V gene: TRBV2
clone size: -
CDR3 protein: CASSGLAGHNEQFF
CDR3 DNA: TGTGCCAGCAGTGGACTAGCGGGGCACAATGAGCAGTTCTTC

J gene: TRBJ2-1
D gene: TRBD2
V gene: TRBV19
clone size: -
CDR3 protein: CASSTGGGSYNEQFF
CDR3 DNA: TGTGCCAGTAGTACCGGCGGGGGTTCCTACAATGAGCAGTTCTTC

J gene: TRBJ2-7
D gene: TRBD1
V gene: TRBV2
clone size: -
CDR3 protein: CASRSPQGAWEQYF
CDR3 DNA: TGTGCCAGCAGGAGCCCACAGGGGGCGTGGGAGCAGTACTTC

J gene: TRBJ1-6
D gene: -
V gene: TRBV6-1
clone size: -
CDR3 protein: CASSDGRENSPLHF
CDR3 DNA: TGTGCCAGCAGTGACGGCAGGGAAAATTCACCCCTCCACTTT

J gene: TRBJ2-7
D gene: TRBD2
V gene: TRBV13
clone size: -
CDR3 protein: CASSPRLAGGTYEQYF
CDR3 DNA: TGTGCCAGCAGCCCTCGCCTAGCGGGAGGGACGTACGAGCAGTACTTC

J gene: TRBJ1-2
D gene: TRBD1
V gene: TRBV6-6
clone size: -
CDR3 protein: CASSYLDRVNYGYTF
CDR3 DNA: TGTGCCAGCAGTTATTTGGACAGGGTGAACTATGGCTACACCTTC

J gene: TRBJ1-5
D gene: -
V gene: TRBV6-5
clone size: -
CDR3 protein: CASSYSAGSGQPQHF
CDR3 DNA: TGTGCCAGCAGTTACTCAGCCGGCTCAGGACAGCCCCAGCATTTT

J gene: TRBJ2-3
D gene: TRBD2
V gene: TRBV27
clone size: -
CDR3 protein: CASTSAGTSGLNTQYF
CDR3 DNA: TGTGCCAGCACCTCCGCCGGGACTAGCGGCCTCAATACGCAGTATTTT

J gene: TRBJ2-4
D gene: TRBD2
V gene: TRBV13
clone size: once
CDR3 protein: CASSRTAGGTGGIQYF
CDR3 DNA: TGTGCCAGCAGCAGAACAGCGGGGGGAACGGGAGGCATTCAGTACTTC

J gene: TRBJ2-7
D gene: -
V gene: TRBV7-9
clone size: -
CDR3 protein: CASSLVPGVIYEQYF
CDR3 DNA: TGTGCCAGCAGCTTAGTCCCAGGCGTGATCTACGAGCAGTACTTC

J gene: TRBJ2-7
D gene: TRBD1
V gene: TRBV7-3
clone size: -
CDR3 protein: CASSYRQGDLYEQYF
CDR3 DNA: TGTGCCAGCAGCTACAGACAGGGTGACTTGTACGAGCAGTACTTC

J gene: TRBJ1-2
D gene: -
V gene: TRBV30
clone size: -
CDR3 protein: CAWILMDSYGYTF
CDR3 DNA: TGTGCCTGGATCTTAATGGACAGCTATGGCTACACCTTC

J gene: TRBJ2-6
D gene: TRBD2
V gene: TRBV28
clone size: -
CDR3 protein: CATTGTSGRPGANVLTF
CDR3 DNA: TGTGCCACCACAGGGACTAGCGGGAGGCCTGGGGCCAACGTCCTGACTTTC

J gene: TRBJ2-7
D gene: -
V gene: TRBV4-2
clone size: -
CDR3 protein: CASSQEGGVVYEQYF
CDR3 DNA: TGTGCCAGCAGCCAAGAAGGGGGAGTAGTGTACGAGCAGTACTTC

J gene: TRBJ2-7
D gene: -
V gene: TRBV29-1
clone size: -
CDR3 protein: CSVDAGASDYEQYF
CDR3 DNA: TGCAGCGTTGACGCAGGGGCCTCAGACTACGAGCAGTACTTC

J gene: TRBJ2-2
D gene: TRBD1
V gene: TRBV6-5
clone size: -
CDR3 protein: CASSSRDRFAGELFF
CDR3 DNA: TGTGCCAGCAGTTCCCGGGACAGGTTCGCCGGGGAGCTGTTTTTT

J gene: TRBJ2-4
D gene: -
V gene: TRBV10-3
clone size: once
CDR3 protein: CAISEPGTGRAKNIQYF
CDR3 DNA: TGTGCCATCAGTGAGCCCGGCACGGGGAGGGCCAAAAACATTCAGTACTTC

J gene: TRBJ1-1
D gene: TRBD1
V gene: TRBV2
clone size: few
CDR3 protein: CASSVQGYDTEAFF
CDR3 DNA: TGTGCCAGCAGCGTACAGGGGTATGACACTGAAGCTTTCTTT

J gene: TRBJ2-7
D gene: -
V gene: TRBV14
clone size: once
CDR3 protein: CASSQVNRPYEQYF
CDR3 DNA: TGTGCCAGCAGCCAAGTTAACAGACCCTACGAGCAGTACTTC

J gene: TRBJ1-3
D gene: -
V gene: TRBV25-1
clone size: once
CDR3 protein: CASSESGRDLNTIYF
CDR3 DNA: TGTGCCAGCAGTGAGTCCGGCAGGGATTTAAACACCATATATTTT

J gene: TRBJ2-3
D gene: -
V gene: TRBV4-2
clone size: -
CDR3 protein: CASSLSHLGTDTQYF
CDR3 DNA: TGTGCCAGCAGCCTTAGCCACCTCGGGACAGATACGCAGTATTTT

J gene: TRBJ2-7
D gene: TRBD1
V gene: TRBV5-1
clone size: -
CDR3 protein: CASSPYGQGPYEQYF
CDR3 DNA: TGCGCCAGCAGCCCCTACGGACAGGGCCCCTACGAGCAGTACTTC

J gene: TRBJ1-5
D gene: -
V gene: TRBV9
clone size: -
CDR3 protein: CASSVGVEAFQPQHF
CDR3 DNA: TGTGCCAGCAGCGTAGGAGTTGAAGCTTTTCAGCCCCAGCATTTT

J gene: TRBJ1-4
D gene: TRBD1
V gene: TRBV2
clone size: -
CDR3 protein: CASTRTGTLTEKLFF
CDR3 DNA: TGTGCCAGCACCCGGACAGGGACTCTCACGGAAAAACTGTTTTTT

J gene: TRBJ2-7
D gene: -
V gene: TRBV27
clone size: -
CDR3 protein: CASSFASSYEQYF
CDR3 DNA: TGTGCCAGCAGTTTCGCGAGCTCCTACGAGCAGTACTTC

J gene: TRBJ1-5
D gene: TRBD1
V gene: TRBV2
clone size: once
CDR3 protein: CASSATGRNQPQHF
CDR3 DNA: TGTGCCAGCAGTGCGACAGGGAGAAATCAGCCCCAGCATTTT

J gene: TRBJ2-3
D gene: TRBD2
V gene: TRBV5-4
clone size: -
CDR3 protein: CATRTSGSTDTQYF
CDR3 DNA: TGTGCCACCAGGACTAGCGGGTCTACGGATACGCAGTATTTT

J gene: TRBJ2-1
D gene: TRBD2
V gene: TRBV5-1
clone size: once
CDR3 protein: CASSYLAGGRSNEQFF
CDR3 DNA: TGCGCCAGCAGTTACCTAGCGGGAGGACGGAGCAATGAGCAGTTCTTC

J gene: TRBJ1-2
D gene: TRBD1
V gene: TRBV28
clone size: once
CDR3 protein: CASSFTWTGTTQDYTF
CDR3 DNA: TGTGCCAGCAGTTTTACCTGGACAGGCACGACGCAGGATTACACCTTC

J gene: TRBJ1-2
D gene: -
V gene: TRBV6-5
clone size: -
CDR3 protein: CASSYSTGGYGYTF
CDR3 DNA: TGTGCCAGCAGTTACTCGACGGGCGGGTATGGCTACACCTTC

J gene: TRBJ2-1
D gene: TRBD1
V gene: TRBV6-5
clone size: -
CDR3 protein: CASRKTGGAIKKFF
CDR3 DNA: TGTGCCAGCAGGAAGACAGGGGGCGCAATAAAAAAGTTCTTC

J gene: TRBJ1-5
D gene: -
V gene: TRBV2
clone size: -
CDR3 protein: CASSEWGRGSNQPQHF
CDR3 DNA: TGTGCCAGCAGTGAATGGGGCCGTGGTAGCAATCAGCCCCAGCATTTT

J gene: TRBJ1-5
D gene: TRBD1
V gene: TRBV7-4
clone size: -
CDR3 protein: CASSLFKGQGAGNQPQHF
CDR3 DNA: TGTGCCAGCAGCTTATTCAAGGGGCAGGGGGCGGGCAATCAGCCCCAGCATTTT

J gene: TRBJ2-7
D gene: TRBD2
V gene: TRBV10-1
clone size: -
CDR3 protein: CASTTGTSGYEQYF
CDR3 DNA: TGCGCCAGCACAACCGGGACTAGCGGCTACGAGCAGTACTTC

J gene: TRBJ2-1
D gene: -
V gene: TRBV5-1
clone size: -
CDR3 protein: CASSLDARNNEQFF
CDR3 DNA: TGCGCCAGCAGCTTGGATGCCAGAAACAATGAGCAGTTCTTC

J gene: TRBJ1-2
D gene: -
V gene: TRBV9
clone size: once
CDR3 protein: CASSVEWGGRGGDYGYTF
CDR3 DNA: TGTGCCAGCAGCGTAGAGTGGGGAGGTCGGGGAGGGGACTATGGCTACACCTTC

J gene: TRBJ2-3
D gene: -
V gene: TRBV10-3
clone size: -
CDR3 protein: CAISESTLAADTQYF
CDR3 DNA: TGTGCCATCAGTGAGTCGACACTAGCCGCAGATACGCAGTATTTT

J gene: TRBJ2-6
D gene: -
V gene: TRBV5-6
clone size: -
CDR3 protein: CASSLWGGGANVLTF
CDR3 DNA: TGTGCCAGCAGCTTATGGGGAGGTGGGGCCAACGTCCTGACTTTC

J gene: TRBJ2-1
D gene: TRBD2
V gene: TRBV6-6
clone size: -
CDR3 protein: CASRTRTSGIGDEQFF
CDR3 DNA: TGTGCCAGCAGAACCCGAACTAGCGGGATTGGCGATGAGCAGTTCTTC

J gene: TRBJ2-1
D gene: -
V gene: TRBV9
clone size: -
CDR3 protein: CASSVAPAVLRNEQFF
CDR3 DNA: TGTGCCAGCAGCGTAGCTCCGGCGGTGCTGAGGAATGAGCAGTTCTTC

J gene: TRBJ2-7
D gene: TRBD2
V gene: TRBV11-2
clone size: -
CDR3 protein: CASSPGLAGDEQYF
CDR3 DNA: TGTGCCAGCAGCCCCGGCCTGGCGGGAGACGAGCAGTACTTC

J gene: TRBJ1-2
D gene: -
V gene: TRBV30
clone size: once
CDR3 protein: CAWSTEGVISGYTF
CDR3 DNA: TGTGCCTGGAGTACGGAAGGGGTCATTAGTGGCTACACCTTC

J gene: TRBJ2-5
D gene: TRBD1
V gene: TRBV5-4
clone size: -
CDR3 protein: CASSLDRGETQYF
CDR3 DNA: TGTGCCAGCAGCTTGGACAGGGGCGAGACCCAGTACTTC

J gene: TRBJ2-7
D gene: -
V gene: TRBV27
clone size: -
CDR3 protein: CASSPPGLYEQYF
CDR3 DNA: TGTGCCAGCAGTCCTCCGGGTCTATACGAGCAGTACTTC